One sample yielded the 28 T cell receptor beta chains listed below, sequenced in a study of OX40 agonist ivuxolimab in advanced cancers. The protocol used for the library was the immunoSEQ multiplex PCR assay. TCRdb holds this immuneACCESS table with in-frame rearrangements only. Some clones are missing; in checked studies, unresolved V genes explain under half, and the rest has no known cause. The table for this sample lists tens of thousands of clones; about 90% of them were counted only once. Roughly 5% of the sample is taken by the ten largest. Sequenced material: CD4+ or CD8+ T cells sorted from blood, taken in a trial of the OX40 agonist ivuxolimab. The receptors shown here come from an adult with an advanced solid tumor such as melanoma, head and neck, liver or kidney cancer.

The rearrangement links TRBV6-5 to TRBJ2-1, with TRBD2 matching over 8 bases. Trimming removed 7 bases from V and 7 bases from J; junction bases left unmatched: 12. The CDR3 is made up of 15 amino acids. Germline V gene data show CDR1 as MNHEY and CDR2 as SVGAGI. The CDR3 reads CASIKGRGDLNEQFF. CDR3 DNA: TGTGCCAGCATCAAGGGGCGGGGGGACCTAAATGAGCAGTTCTTC.

V usage is TRBV5-1 and J usage is TRBJ2-1; TRBD2 matches at 9 bases. The germline gives CDR1 SGHRS, CDR2 YFSETQ. This CDR3 contains 17 residues. V shed 0 bases, J shed 4 bases, and the junction held 8 bases outside the gene matches. The CDR3 region is CASSLAVRSGGYNEQFF. CDR3 in DNA: TGCGCCAGCAGCTTGGCCGTGCGGAGCGGGGGGTACAATGAGCAGTTCTTC.

The chain links TRBV11-2 to TRBJ2-2, with 7 bases aligning to TRBD1. V gave up 2 bases and J gave up 1 base; unmatched junction bases: 1. Germline V gene lookup returns CDR1 SGHAT and CDR2 FQNNGV. This CDR3 has 15 residues. The DNA for the CDR3 is TGTGCCAGCAGCTTAAGGGGGCTGAACACCGGGGAGCTGTTTTTT. Its translation: CASSLRGLNTGELFF.

The CDR3 nucleotides read TGTGCCATCAGTGAGTCGCACGGATCCTACAATGAGCAGTTCTTC. Its translation: CAISESHGSYNEQFF. The chain recombines TRBV10-3 with TRBJ2-1; D not certain. The germline CDR1 and CDR2 sequences are ENHRY and SYGVKD. This CDR3 comprises 15 residues. V dropped 0 bases and J dropped 1 base, with 7 bases sitting between them.

The rearrangement links TRBV28 to TRBJ2-3, with 8 bases aligning to TRBD1. V trimming: 11 bases; J trimming: 1 base; junction bases outside the gene matches: 8. The CDR3 has 14 residues. CDR1 MDHEN and CDR2 SYDVKM come from the germline V gene. CDR3 residues: CAGQQGGGTDTQYF. In DNA form, the CDR3 reads TGTGCCGGTCAACAGGGGGGTGGCACAGATACGCAGTATTTT.

This clone appeared a single time. The V gene is TRBV9, the J gene TRBJ2-1, with TRBD1 matching 11 bases. V was pared by 0 bases and J by 6 bases, with 2 bases of the junction left unmatched. The CDR3 extends over 15 amino acids. Per the germline V gene, CDR1 is SGDLS and CDR2 is YYNGEE. CDR3 DNA: TGTGCCAGCAGCGTAGAGGGACAGGGGGGCAATGAGCAGTTCTTC. This sequence encodes CASSVEGQGGNEQFF.

The chain links TRBV4-1 to TRBJ2-5; 7 nucleotides match TRBD2. CDR3 length: 14 amino acids. V shed 0 bases and J 5 bases; nucleotides not matched to a gene: 3. In germline, CDR1 is MGHRA, CDR2 YSYEKL. CDR3 sequence (DNA): TGCGCCAGCAGCCAAGATCTTAGCGGGGAGACCCAGTACTTC. Translation: CASSQDLSGETQYF.

This chain links TRBV19 with TRBJ1-1, with no clear D. This CDR3 has 17 residues. V was trimmed by 5 bases and J by 1 base, leaving 20 bases between them. Germline values: CDR1 LNHDA, CDR2 SQIVND (reference sequence). CDR3 DNA: TGTGCCAGTAGTCCACGTATACTGGAGCCACAGAACACTGAAGCTTTCTTT. The encoded protein is CASSPRILEPQNTEAFF.

The chain links TRBV7-3 to TRBJ2-6; the D gene is possibly TRBD1 (6 bases). V dropped 0 bases and J dropped 3 bases, with 9 bases sitting between them. In germline, CDR1 is SGHTA, CDR2 FQGTGA. This CDR3 is 16 amino acids long. In DNA form, the CDR3 reads TGTGCCAGCAGCTTAACGACAGGACATGGGGCCAACGTCCTGACTTTC. This codes for CASSLTTGHGANVLTF.

J is TRBJ1-6 and V is TRBV5-6; D gene uncertain. CDR3 length equals 15 residues. V was trimmed by 4 bases and J by 4 bases, leaving 12 bases between them. Germline-derived CDR1 and CDR2 are SGHDT and YYEEEE. CDR3 DNA: TGTGCCAGCAGCCCGAAGACCCGGTATAATTCACCCCTCCACTTT. It codes for CASSPKTRYNSPLHF. The full variable domain, completed using reference TRBV5-6 and TRBJ1-6, is DAGVTQSPTHLIKTRGQQVTLRCSPKSGHDTVSWYQQALGQGPQFIFQYYEEEERQRGNFPDRFSGHQFPNYSSELNVNALLLGDSALYLCASSPKTRYNSPLHFGNGTRLTVT.

The gene calls are TRBV18 and TRBJ2-1; D ambiguous. This CDR3 contains 14 residues. The germline V gene encodes CDR1 KGHSH and CDR2 LQKENI. V lost 2 bases to trimming and J lost 10 bases, with 15 bases between them. CDR3: CASSPVTALGEQFF. Here the CDR3 DNA reads TGTGCCAGCTCACCAGTCACGGCCTTAGGGGAGCAGTTCTTC.

V gene TRBV7-8 combines with J gene TRBJ1-5; 9 bases are shared with TRBD1. In germline, CDR1 is SGHVS, CDR2 FQNEAQ. This CDR3 is 17 amino acids long. J gave up 2 bases and V 5 bases, and 10 bases lay outside the gene matches. The CDR3 loop reads CASSPRPWTGGNQPQHF. The CDR3 region has the DNA TGTGCCAGCAGCCCCCGGCCCTGGACAGGGGGCAATCAGCCCCAGCATTTT.

The V gene is TRBV5-5, the J gene TRBJ1-6, with 9 bases lining up with TRBD1. With V trimmed by 3 bases and J by 9 bases, 7 bases remained unmatched. The CDR3 has 15 amino acids. The germline gives CDR1 SGHKS, CDR2 YYEKEE (reference sequence). CDR3 bases: TGTGCCAGCAGCTCCGGGACAGGGTGGAGTTCACCCCTCCACTTT. This gives the protein CASSSGTGWSSPLHF.

This clone was counted a few times. The chain recombines TRBV28 with TRBJ1-4; D gene ambiguous. Germline V gene data show CDR1 as MDHEN and CDR2 as SYDVKM. V shed 4 bases and J shed 7 bases, with 10 bases lying between them. The CDR3 runs 13 residues. CDR3 in amino acids: CASSSPMGEKLFF. The CDR3 DNA reads TGTGCCAGCAGTTCTCCCATGGGTGAAAAACTGTTTTTT.

This clone has only a few counts. J is TRBJ2-5 and V is TRBV11-2, with 7 positions matching TRBD1. Germline loops: CDR1 SGHAT, CDR2 FQNNGV. The CDR3 consists of 13 residues. Trimming cost V 3 bases and J 5 bases; bases outside gene matches: 3. The CDR3 DNA follows: TGTGCCAGCAGCTTGGGACAGTGGGAGACCCAGTACTTC. Translated, it gives CASSLGQWETQYF.

The DNA for the CDR3 is TGCGCCAGCAGCTTACAGGGAGTTGCGGATACGCAGTATTTT. Translation: CASSLQGVADTQYF. This sequence joins TRBV5-1 and TRBJ2-3; possible D gene TRBD1, 6 bases. The germline V gene has CDR1 SGHRS and CDR2 YFSETQ. The germline V and J ends were trimmed by 2 bases and 6 bases, with 13 bases remaining between them. This CDR3 is built from 14 residues.

This clone has a handful of counts. The chain carries TRBV25-1 and TRBJ1-6; the D gene is possibly TRBD1 (6 bases). V was shortened by 7 bases and J by 8 bases, with 9 bases between the two germline ends. The CDR3 covers 12 residues. The germline V gene encodes CDR1 MGHDK and CDR2 SYGVNS. For the CDR3, the DNA is TGTGCCAGCAAGAGGGGGGATTCACCCCTCCACTTT. Its protein product is CASKRGDSPLHF. The entire variable domain, with the rest obtained from reference TRBV25-1 and TRBJ1-6, is as follows: EADIYQTPRYLVIGTGKKITLECSQTMGHDKMYWYQQDPGMELHLIHYSYGVNSTEKGDLSSESTVSRIRTEHFPLTLESARPSHTSQYLCASKRGDSPLHFGNGTRLTVT.

This chain connects TRBV13 to TRBJ2-1; D ambiguous. Trimming took 5 bases from V and 3 from J, leaving 2 bases between them. This CDR3 spans 11 amino acids. The germline V gene encodes CDR1 PRHDT and CDR2 FYEKMQ (reference sequence). The CDR3 loop is CASSIYNEQFF. CDR3 bases: TGTGCCAGCAGCATCTACAATGAGCAGTTCTTC.

The chain links TRBV6-5 to TRBJ2-5; D unclear. Germline assignment: CDR1 MNHEY and CDR2 SVGAGI. The CDR3 length is 13 residues. The V end was cut by 4 bases, the J end by 5 bases, with 11 bases between. CDR3 sequence: CASSSRHRETQYF. As DNA, the CDR3 is TGTGCCAGCAGTTCTCGACATCGTGAGACCCAGTACTTC.

This chain connects TRBV5-1 to TRBJ1-1; 7 positions match TRBD1. The CDR3 totals 15 residues. The junction had 9 bases not matched to a gene; V was cut back by 5 bases and J by 2 bases. The germline gives CDR1 SGHRS, CDR2 YFSETQ. CDR3 in amino acids: CASRPPGQPNTEAFF. The CDR3 DNA sequence: TGCGCCAGCAGGCCCCCGGGACAGCCTAACACTGAAGCTTTCTTT. The full variable domain, completed using reference TRBV5-1 and TRBJ1-1, is KAGVTQTPRYLIKTRGQQVTLSCSPISGHRSVSWYQQTPGQGLQFLFEYFSETQRNKGNFPGRFSGRQFSNSRSEMNVSTLELGDSALYLCASRPPGQPNTEAFFGQGTRLTVV.

The V gene is TRBV14, the J gene TRBJ2-1, with TRBD2 identical over 9 bases. Germline V gene data show CDR1 as SGHDN and CDR2 as FVKESK. The CDR3 loop spans 18 amino acids. Losses at the gene ends were 4 bases for V and 7 bases for J; bases not matched to a gene: 17. CDR3 in DNA: TGTGCCAGCAGCCTTCTCTCCGGGACTAGCCTAGGGTGGAATGAGCAGTTCTTC. It is translated as CASSLLSGTSLGWNEQFF.

This clone appeared once. This chain's CDR3 is CASSLGAGSLFF. The DNA for the CDR3 is TGTGCCAGCAGCTTAGGCGCAGGGTCCCTGTTTTTT. The chain links TRBV7-2 to TRBJ1-4, with D possibly matching TRBD1 (5 bases). Germline assignment: CDR1 SGHTA and CDR2 FQGNSA. V was clipped by 1 base and J by 14 bases, with 11 bases between them. This CDR3 comprises 12 residues.

The V gene is TRBV30, the J gene TRBJ1-2, with a possible D match to TRBD1 (6 bases). This CDR3 comprises 10 residues. CDR1 and CDR2 from the germline V gene are GTSNPN and SVGIG (reference sequence). The chain's CDR3 is CAGGADGYTF. As DNA, the CDR3 is TGTGCAGGGGGGGCGGACGGCTACACCTTC. Variable domain in full (rest from reference TRBV30 and TRBJ1-2): SQTIHQWPATLVQPVGSPLSLECTVEGTSNPNLYWYRQAAGRGLQLLFYSVGIGQISSEVPQNLSASRPQDRQFILSSKKLLLSDSGFYLCAGGADGYTFGSGTRLTVV.

The CDR3: CASSYLTGPRNTIYF. The CDR3 nucleotides are TGTGCCAGCAGTTACCTCACAGGGCCGAGAAACACCATATATTTT. The rearrangement links TRBV6-5 to TRBJ1-3, with D tentatively TRBD1 (6 bases). V was clipped by 2 bases and J by 5 bases, with 13 bases between them. The CDR3 is 15 residues long. In germline, CDR1 is MNHEY, CDR2 SVGAGI.

This chain connects TRBV28 to TRBJ2-5; 9 nucleotides match TRBD2. The CDR3 runs to 16 residues. CDR1 MDHEN and CDR2 SYDVKM come from the germline V gene. J was trimmed by 4 bases and V by 2 bases; bases with no gene match: 8. CDR3 sequence: CASSLTRGGGRETQYF. The CDR3 DNA reads TGTGCCAGCAGTTTAACCCGCGGGGGGGGACGAGAGACCCAGTACTTC.

This clone was counted only a few times. This rearrangement joins TRBV11-3 to TRBJ2-7; 9 nucleotides agree with TRBD1. V was pared by 5 bases and J by 6 bases, with 5 bases of the junction left unmatched. Germline assignment: CDR1 SGHNT and CDR2 YENEEA. The CDR3 has 13 residues. The CDR3 DNA sequence: TGTGCCAGCAGCGTTCGACAGGGGGGCGAGCAGTACTTC. The encoded protein is CASSVRQGGEQYF.

The chain combines TRBV2 with TRBJ2-7; D not resolved. Germline lookup yields CDR1 SNHLY and CDR2 FYNNEI. The CDR3 loop spans 12 amino acids. Trimming left V 5 bases short and J 1 base short, with 6 bases between. As DNA, the CDR3 is TGTGCCAGCAGTCCTGAATCCTACGAGCAGTACTTC. Protein product: CASSPESYEQYF. Together with reference TRBV2 and TRBJ2-7, the CDR3 gives the full variable domain: EPEVTQTPSHQVTQMGQEVILRCVPISNHLYFYWYRQILGQKVEFLVSFYNNEISEKSEIFDDQFSVERPDGSNFTLKIRSTKLEDSAMYFCASSPESYEQYFGPGTRLTVT.

This clone turned up a few times. The chain couples TRBV4-1 to TRBJ2-5; TRBD2 matches at 7 bases. CDR1 and CDR2 (germline): MGHRA, YSYEKL. This CDR3 has 12 residues. Unmatched junction bases numbered 2, after V lost 1 base and J lost 9 bases. CDR3: CASSQVSGAQYF. DNA for the CDR3: TGCGCCAGCAGCCAAGTAAGCGGGGCCCAGTACTTC.